This TCR beta chain was recovered during a study of T cells in Graves' hyperthyroidism and ophthalmopathy. Study context: Upon initial diagnosis and before any treatment, peripheral blood was collected. General study findings and limits: Separation of ophthalmopathy from stable hyperthyroidism was achieved by a 13 V-J model.

Disease duration under 2 months; hyperthyroidism patients were aged 18 to 65. PBMCs stemmed from over 7.5 ml fresh peripheral blood. Germline-derived CDR1 and CDR2 are ENHRY and SYGVKD. Trimming removed 5 bases at V and 2 bases at J, with 6 bases between. CDR3 length equals 12 residues. With regard to this clonotype: Its antigen is undetermined.

What was amplified from RNA transcripts were TCR beta CDR3 regions. When the TCR CDR3 underwent first-round RT-PCR, the HTBI primer set was used. TCRdb recomputed calls from the multiplex PCR reads with MiXCR, one row per CDR3 protein. The table records 750,000 to 900,000 distinct CDR3 sequences, around 38% of them present only once. Sequenced sample: blood. The TCR comes from a man aged 18 to 30 with Graves' hyperthyroidism. The chain has TRBV10-3 and TRBJ1-2; D is ambiguous. The CDR3 bases are TGTGCCATCAGTAAAGGAAACTATGGCTACACCTTC. The encoded protein is CAISKGNYGYTF.